Below are 24 T cell receptor beta chains sequenced from a single sample in a study of T cells after yellow fever vaccination. TCRdb used MiXCR to reprocess the 5' RACE reads, holding one entry per CDR3 protein. The table includes under 700,000 distinct CDR3 sequences, around 17% detected once. This sample comprised PBMCs, obtained 5 days after the first yellow fever vaccination. The source of these receptors is a man aged 18 to 35 who received the YFV17D yellow fever vaccine.

In its sample, this clonotype was seen many times. The chain uses TRBV4-2 and TRBJ2-7; no clear D gene. The CDR3 runs to 16 residues. V was clipped by 0 bases and J by 0 bases, with 12 bases between them. The germline gives CDR1 LGHNA, CDR2 YNFKEQ. The CDR3 DNA reads TGTGCCAGCAGCCAAGATCCGGTCATGAACTCCTACGAGCAGTACTTC. Translating gives CASSQDPVMNSYEQYF.

This clonotype was found many times. J is TRBJ1-1 and V is TRBV5-6; D unresolved. CDR1 and CDR2 from the germline V gene are SGHDT and YYEEEE. Trimming cost V 2 bases and J 3 bases, with 5 bases left between them. The length of the CDR3 is 12 residues. As DNA, the CDR3 is TGTGCCAGCAGCTTTTCTGACACTGAAGCTTTCTTT. Its translation is CASSFSDTEAFF. Variable domain in full (rest from reference TRBV5-6 and TRBJ1-1): DAGVTQSPTHLIKTRGQQVTLRCSPKSGHDTVSWYQQALGQGPQFIFQYYEEEERQRGNFPDRFSGHQFPNYSSELNVNALLLGDSALYLCASSFSDTEAFFGQGTRLTVV.

The chain links TRBV12-3 or TRBV12-4 to TRBJ2-7; D is possibly TRBD2 (7 bases). The V and J ends lost 2 bases and 4 bases respectively, with 12 bases between them. The CDR3 runs 14 residues. CDR3 amino acids: CASSLRGRGYEQYF. The CDR3 region has the DNA TGTGCCAGCAGTTTAAGGGGGAGGGGTTACGAGCAGTACTTC.

This CDR3 is CASLGGVGDTQYF. The CDR3 DNA follows: TGTGCCAGTTTGGGCGGGGTAGGGGATACGCAGTATTTT. The rearrangement uses TRBV12-3 or TRBV12-4 and TRBJ2-3, with TRBD2 as a possible D gene (6 bases). This CDR3 contains 13 residues. V shed 9 bases and J shed 6 bases, with 16 bases lying between them.

This clonotype was recorded many times. The chain couples TRBV6-1 to TRBJ2-1, with D maybe TRBD1 (7 bases). Germline assignment: CDR1 MNHNS and CDR2 SASEGT. Trimming took off 8 bases at V and 0 bases at J, with 11 bases between the two ends. This CDR3 contains 14 residues. Written as DNA, the CDR3 is TGTGCCAGCGGGCGGGACAGCTCCTACAATGAGCAGTTCTTC. Protein sequence: CASGRDSSYNEQFF.

The rearrangement uses TRBV5-4 and TRBJ2-3, with TRBD2 matching 8 bases. This CDR3 contains 15 residues. After removal of 4 bases from V and 2 bases from J, the junction contained 6 bases not matched to a gene. Per the germline V gene, CDR1 is SGHNT and CDR2 is YYREEE (reference sequence). DNA for the CDR3: TGTGCCAGCAGCAAAAGCGGGGGAAACACAGATACGCAGTATTTT. Residues: CASSKSGGNTDTQYF.

Note on this clonotype: This could be a read error, since a much larger clone is one nucleotide away. V and J are TRBV6-5 and TRBJ2-7; tentatively, D is TRBD1 (5 bases). Germline CDR1 MNHEY, CDR2 SVGAGI. The CDR3 runs 13 residues. V was cut by 2 bases and J by 0 bases, with 5 bases left in between. The DNA of the CDR3 is TGTGCCAGCAGTTACGACAGCTCCTACGAGCAGTACTTC. This codes for CASSYDSSYEQYF.

This clonotype came up a few times. This chain connects TRBV5-5 to TRBJ2-6; tentatively, D is TRBD1 or TRBD2 (5 bases each). With 7 bases removed from V and 3 bases from J, the gap between germline ends came to 14 bases. Germline CDR1 and CDR2: SGHKS and YYEKEE (reference sequence). CDR3 length equals 15 residues. The CDR3 DNA reads as TGTGCCAGCGGGACCGAAAGAAGTGGGGCCAACGTCCTGACTTTC. It is translated as CASGTERSGANVLTF.

This sequence joins TRBV6-2 or TRBV6-3 and TRBJ2-7; 8 bases are shared with TRBD1. V trimming: 0 bases; J trimming: 6 bases; junction bases outside the gene matches: 7. Germline-derived CDR1 and CDR2 are MNHEY and SVGEGT. This CDR3 contains 15 residues. Written as DNA, the CDR3 is TGTGCCAGCAGTTACTCAACAGGGGGGATGGCCGAGCAGTACGTC. Translated, it gives CASSYSTGGMAEQYV.

The chain links TRBV20-1 to TRBJ2-1; TRBD1 matches at 8 bases. The CDR3 has 15 amino acids. V shed 3 bases and J 7 bases; nucleotides not matched to a gene: 11. The germline gives CDR1 DFQATT, CDR2 SNEGSKA (reference sequence). The CDR3 loop is CSARDRALLRNEQFF. CDR3 bases: TGCAGTGCTAGGGACAGGGCCCTACTTAGGAATGAGCAGTTCTTC.

This chain links TRBV28 with TRBJ1-5; no firm D call. The ends were cut back, 7 bases at V and 1 base at J, with 20 bases in the middle. Per the germline V gene, CDR1 is MDHEN and CDR2 is SYDVKM. The CDR3 totals 17 residues. The CDR3 region has the DNA TGTGCCAGCAAACCCAGGACTAGGCCTACAAGCAATCAGCCCCAGCATTTT. It is translated as CASKPRTRPTSNQPQHF. Filled out from reference TRBV28 and TRBJ1-5, the complete variable domain reads DVKVTQSSRYLVKRTGEKVFLECVQDMDHENMFWYRQDPGLGLRLIYFSYDVKMKEKGDIPEGYSVSREKKERFSLILESASTNQTSMYLCASKPRTRPTSNQPQHFGDGTRLSIL.

The J gene is TRBJ1-2, the V gene TRBV7-9; D unclear. From germline, CDR1 is SEHNR and CDR2 FQNEAQ (reference sequence). V gave up 5 bases and J gave up 5 bases, with 15 bases separating them. The CDR3 runs 14 residues. CDR3 region: CASSAAASGYGYTF. The DNA of the CDR3 is TGTGCCAGCAGCGCGGCAGCGTCGGGGTATGGCTACACCTTC.

The chain couples TRBV29-1 to TRBJ2-3, with D unclear. Germline CDR1 and CDR2: SQVTM and ANQGSEA. The CDR3 totals 11 residues. The germline V and J ends were trimmed by 3 bases and 7 bases, with 8 bases remaining between them. CDR3 protein: CSVEGRNTQYF. Written as DNA, the CDR3 is TGCAGCGTTGAGGGCAGGAATACGCAGTATTTT.

About this clonotype: One end of the junction fails to match germline, which may point to a read error. The chain recombines TRBV20-1 with TRBJ2-7, with 7 positions matching TRBD1. This CDR3 is built from 13 residues. Germline values: CDR1 DFQATT, CDR2 SNEGSKA (reference sequence). This CDR3 reads CSVRRQGAYEQYF. In DNA form, the CDR3 reads TGCAGTGTTAGACGCCAGGGGGCCTACGAGCAGTACTTC.

This clonotype was picked up a small number of times. The gene calls are TRBV19 and TRBJ2-7, with D unresolved. Trimming shortened V by 2 bases and J by 7 bases, and 9 bases separated the two germline ends. This CDR3 is built from 12 residues. In germline, CDR1 is LNHDA, CDR2 SQIVND (reference sequence). The CDR3 is CASSIPPSEQYF. The CDR3, as DNA: TGTGCCAGTAGTATACCGCCTAGTGAGCAGTACTTC.

V and J are TRBV4-1 and TRBJ1-2; D may be TRBD1 (5 bases). CDR3 length equals 13 residues. Germline assignment: CDR1 MGHRA and CDR2 YSYEKL. V was cut by 4 bases and J by 7 bases, with 13 bases left in between. This CDR3 reads CASSPQGIRGYTF. The DNA for the CDR3 is TGCGCCAGCAGCCCGCAGGGAATTCGTGGCTACACCTTC.

The chain uses TRBV12-3 or TRBV12-4 and TRBJ2-7; TRBD2 agrees at 12 bases. The V gene end was trimmed by 5 bases and the J gene end by 2 bases; junction bases not matched to a gene: 4. There are 15 residues in the CDR3. The CDR3 sequence: CASSPGLAGTYEQYF. CDR3 bases: TGTGCCAGCAGTCCAGGACTAGCGGGAACCTACGAGCAGTACTTC.

This clonotype was recorded a few times. The chain carries TRBV20-1 and TRBJ1-4, with 8 positions matching TRBD1. Germline V CDR1 and CDR2: DFQATT, SNEGSKA (reference sequence). The CDR3 is made up of 13 amino acids. The V segment lost 6 bases and the J segment 7 bases; nucleotides outside the gene matches: 7. The CDR3: CSAQTGEGEKLFF. The DNA of the CDR3 is TGCAGTGCACAGACAGGGGAAGGTGAAAAACTGTTTTTT.

CDR3 nucleotide sequence: TGTGCCAGCTCACCATGGGAGCCGAACACAGATACGCAGTATTTT. Its translation: CASSPWEPNTDTQYF. This chain links TRBV18 with TRBJ2-3; D may be TRBD2 (5 bases). Deletions cut 2 bases from V and 2 bases from J, with 11 bases between. Germline CDR1 is KGHSH and CDR2 is LQKENI. The CDR3 covers 15 residues.

This clonotype has a count of ten or more. The chain combines TRBV6-6 with TRBJ2-3, with D maybe TRBD2 (5 bases). Germline V gene sequence: CDR1 MNHNY, CDR2 SVGAGI (reference sequence). Trimming shortened V by 5 bases and J by 2 bases, and 5 bases separated the two germline ends. CDR3 length equals 12 residues. The CDR3 reads CASSDYTDTQYF. The DNA for the CDR3 is TGTGCCAGCAGTGACTACACAGATACGCAGTATTTT.

The chain couples TRBV4-3 to TRBJ1-5; the D is unclear. The CDR3 runs to 15 residues. V dropped 0 bases and J dropped 4 bases, with 10 bases sitting between them. Germline loops: CDR1 LGHNA, CDR2 YSLEER. This CDR3 reads CASSQDSYDNQPQHF. The CDR3 bases are TGCGCCAGCAGCCAAGATTCATACGATAATCAGCCCCAGCATTTT.

The chain has TRBV29-1 and TRBJ2-7; 7 positions match TRBD1. The CDR3 has 14 residues. Trimming took 4 bases from V and 0 from J; bases not matched to a gene: 6. Germline V CDR1 and CDR2: SQVTM, ANQGSEA. For the CDR3, the DNA is TGCAGCGTTGTGGAGGCAGGGGGCTCCTACGAGCAGTACTTC. It codes for CSVVEAGGSYEQYF.

This clonotype came up a few times. The chain recombines TRBV10-3 with TRBJ2-1, with 12 bases fitting TRBD2. Germline CDR1 ENHRY, CDR2 SYGVKD. Germline trimming cut 8 bases from V and 7 bases from J; bases unmatched to any gene: 9. The CDR3 totals 15 residues. The CDR3 nucleotides read TGTGCCATCCGACGGACTAGCGGGGTTCCTAATGAGCAGTTCTTC. It encodes CAIRRTSGVPNEQFF.

A few counts support this clonotype. The chain recombines TRBV6-1 with TRBJ2-3; TRBD2 aligns across 8 bases. The length of the CDR3 is 16 residues. The germline CDR1 and CDR2 sequences are MNHNS and SASEGT. Trimming cost V 1 base and J 3 bases; bases outside gene matches: 6. CDR3 nucleotides: TGTGCCAGCAGTGAAGATCCGGGACTAGTGACAGATACGCAGTATTTT. Translating gives CASSEDPGLVTDTQYF.